This is a list of T cell receptor beta chains from one sample in a study of blood T cell repertoires in COVID-19. Clones were read by immunoSEQ multiplex PCR, and TCRdb kept only the in-frame ones, dropping some. This table has more than 300,000 clones, 90% appearing once. The sequencing input was peripheral blood. These TCRs come from a woman aged 40 to 50 with COVID-19, enrolled during active disease. Both conserved end residues are part of each CDR3. The order of the fields is clone size, J gene, D gene, V gene, CDR3 DNA, CDR3 protein. A D gene is named only where the DNA matches it firmly. Size tells how often a clone was seen (once, few, many) or the class of an expanded clone, and some rows leave it out.

clone size: NA
J gene: TRBJ1-1
D gene: NA
V gene: TRBV7-9
CDR3 DNA: TGTGCCAGCAGCTTAGATTTTCCCCGGAACACTGAAGCTTTCTTT
CDR3 protein: CASSLDFPRNTEAFF

clone size: NA
J gene: TRBJ2-1
D gene: TRBD2
V gene: TRBV5-4
CDR3 DNA: TGTGCCAGCAGCTTGCGGGAGGGCCATAATGAGCAGTTCTTC
CDR3 protein: CASSLREGHNEQFF

clone size: NA
J gene: TRBJ1-1
D gene: NA
V gene: TRBV7-6
CDR3 DNA: TGTGCCAGCAGCTTATTTTCCGGGAGCGGTACTGAAGCTTTCTTT
CDR3 protein: CASSLFSGSGTEAFF

clone size: NA
J gene: TRBJ1-5
D gene: NA
V gene: TRBV15
CDR3 DNA: TGTGCCACCAGTAGGGGAAATCAGCCCCAGCATTTT
CDR3 protein: CATSRGNQPQHF

clone size: NA
J gene: TRBJ2-3
D gene: NA
V gene: TRBV6-5
CDR3 DNA: TGTGCCAGCAGTCTTCCCACAGATACGCAGTATTTT
CDR3 protein: CASSLPTDTQYF

clone size: NA
J gene: TRBJ2-7
D gene: NA
V gene: TRBV12-3/TRBV12-4
CDR3 DNA: TGTGCCAGCAGTCGATTAAGGGACAACGAGCAGTACTTC
CDR3 protein: CASSRLRDNEQYF

clone size: NA
J gene: TRBJ2-1
D gene: NA
V gene: TRBV21-1
CDR3 DNA: TGTGCCAGCAGCAGGGTTAGCCACAATGAGCAGTTCTTC
CDR3 protein: CASSRVSHNEQFF

clone size: once
J gene: TRBJ2-3
D gene: TRBD2
V gene: TRBV5-1
CDR3 DNA: TGCGCCAGCAGCCCATTAACCGGGACTAGCGGGAGGGTCTACACAGATACGCAGTATTTT
CDR3 protein: CASSPLTGTSGRVYTDTQYF

clone size: NA
J gene: TRBJ2-1
D gene: TRBD2
V gene: TRBV6-5
CDR3 DNA: TGTGCCAGCAGCCTTCTCGGGACTAGCGGTGAGCAGTTCTTC
CDR3 protein: CASSLLGTSGEQFF

clone size: NA
J gene: TRBJ2-7
D gene: TRBD1
V gene: TRBV7-9
CDR3 DNA: TGTGCCGATAGGGGGACAGGGGACTACGAGCAGTACTTC
CDR3 protein: CADRGTGDYEQYF

clone size: NA
J gene: TRBJ1-2
D gene: NA
V gene: TRBV9
CDR3 DNA: TGTGCCAGCAGCGTAGTGGGAGGGTCTAACTATGGCTACACCTTC
CDR3 protein: CASSVVGGSNYGYTF

clone size: NA
J gene: TRBJ2-3
D gene: TRBD2
V gene: TRBV7-2
CDR3 DNA: TGTGCCAGCAGCTTAGCTATCCCCCCGAGCGGGGGGCAAGATACGCAGTATTTT
CDR3 protein: CASSLAIPPSGGQDTQYF

clone size: NA
J gene: TRBJ1-5
D gene: TRBD1
V gene: TRBV27
CDR3 DNA: TGTGCCAGCAGTCCTCGGGACAGGGGAATTCAGGGCAATCAGCCCCAGCATTTT
CDR3 protein: CASSPRDRGIQGNQPQHF

clone size: NA
J gene: TRBJ1-4
D gene: NA
V gene: TRBV5-4
CDR3 DNA: TGTGCCAGCAGCTCGAGGGTCAGGGGAACAACTAATGAAAAACTGTTTTTT
CDR3 protein: CASSSRVRGTTNEKLFF

clone size: NA
J gene: TRBJ1-1
D gene: NA
V gene: TRBV10-3
CDR3 DNA: TGTGCCATCAAGAGGCAGGGAGGCACTGAAGCTTTCTTT
CDR3 protein: CAIKRQGGTEAFF

clone size: NA
J gene: TRBJ2-1
D gene: TRBD2
V gene: TRBV3-1/TRBV3-2
CDR3 DNA: TGTGCCAGCAGCCAAGAAGGCGGGGGGTACAATGAGCAGTTCTTC
CDR3 protein: CASSQEGGGYNEQFF

clone size: NA
J gene: TRBJ2-1
D gene: TRBD2
V gene: TRBV9
CDR3 DNA: TGTGCCAGCAGCGAACGGCCGGGACTAGCGGGAGGCTCCTACAATGAGCAGTTCTTC
CDR3 protein: CASSERPGLAGGSYNEQFF

clone size: few
J gene: TRBJ1-1
D gene: NA
V gene: TRBV7-9
CDR3 DNA: TGTGCCAGCAGCTTAGTGGCCGGGGGGAGGACTGAAGCTTTCTTT
CDR3 protein: CASSLVAGGRTEAFF

clone size: NA
J gene: TRBJ2-3
D gene: NA
V gene: TRBV4-3
CDR3 DNA: TGCGCCAGCAGCCTGCGGGACAGCCTTAGCACAGATACGCAGTATTTT
CDR3 protein: CASSLRDSLSTDTQYF

clone size: NA
J gene: TRBJ2-1
D gene: NA
V gene: TRBV5-1
CDR3 DNA: TGCGCCAGCAGCTACGACTACGAGCGGCTTGAGCAGTTCTTC
CDR3 protein: CASSYDYERLEQFF

clone size: NA
J gene: TRBJ1-1
D gene: NA
V gene: TRBV19
CDR3 DNA: TGTGCCAGTACCACCCTCAGGGGTATTGGCACTGAAGCTTTCTTT
CDR3 protein: CASTTLRGIGTEAFF

clone size: once
J gene: TRBJ1-2
D gene: NA
V gene: TRBV19
CDR3 DNA: TGTGCCAGTAGTATAACCCCAGGGGAGGGCTACACCTTC
CDR3 protein: CASSITPGEGYTF

clone size: NA
J gene: TRBJ2-5
D gene: NA
V gene: TRBV9
CDR3 DNA: TGTGCCAGCAGCCCAGGATATTGGGAGACCCAGTACTTC
CDR3 protein: CASSPGYWETQYF

clone size: NA
J gene: TRBJ1-1
D gene: NA
V gene: TRBV7-2
CDR3 DNA: TGTGCCAGCAGCTTACAAGTGGGCACGAACACTGAAGCTTTCTTT
CDR3 protein: CASSLQVGTNTEAFF

clone size: NA
J gene: TRBJ2-3
D gene: TRBD2
V gene: TRBV9
CDR3 DNA: TGTGCCAGCAGCGTATTAGCGGGAGATCCAGATACGCAGTATTTT
CDR3 protein: CASSVLAGDPDTQYF

clone size: NA
J gene: TRBJ1-4
D gene: NA
V gene: TRBV9
CDR3 DNA: TGTGCCAGCAGCCCCATTCTTCAGGCTGAAAAACTGTTTTTT
CDR3 protein: CASSPILQAEKLFF

clone size: once
J gene: TRBJ1-2
D gene: TRBD1
V gene: TRBV7-6
CDR3 DNA: TGTGCCAGCAGCTTAGTCACCCGGACAGGGGGCGATGGCTACACCTTC
CDR3 protein: CASSLVTRTGGDGYTF

clone size: NA
J gene: TRBJ1-5
D gene: NA
V gene: TRBV28
CDR3 DNA: TGTGCCAGCGCCACAAGAAATCAGCCCCAGCATTTT
CDR3 protein: CASATRNQPQHF

clone size: NA
J gene: TRBJ1-3
D gene: NA
V gene: TRBV10-3
CDR3 DNA: TGTGCCACCCTCCCAGGGGCTGGAAACACCATATATTTT
CDR3 protein: CATLPGAGNTIYF

clone size: NA
J gene: TRBJ2-7
D gene: NA
V gene: TRBV16
CDR3 DNA: TGTGCCAGCAGCCAATCGGTACAGCCTAACTACGAGCAGTACTTC
CDR3 protein: CASSQSVQPNYEQYF

clone size: NA
J gene: TRBJ2-5
D gene: NA
V gene: TRBV5-1
CDR3 DNA: TGCGCCAGCAGCTCAGGGGAACAAGAGACCCAGTACTTC
CDR3 protein: CASSSGEQETQYF

clone size: NA
J gene: TRBJ2-6
D gene: NA
V gene: TRBV27
CDR3 DNA: TGTGCCAGCAGTCCCCGGAGGGACTCCTCTGGGGCCAACGTCCTGACTTTC
CDR3 protein: CASSPRRDSSGANVLTF

clone size: NA
J gene: TRBJ2-7
D gene: NA
V gene: TRBV6-6
CDR3 DNA: TGTGCCAGCAGGGACAGAGCAGGCAGGGAGCAGTACTTC
CDR3 protein: CASRDRAGREQYF